This T cell receptor beta chain is drawn from a study of identifying expanded T cells in peripheral blood. Here immunoSEQ multiplex PCR was the method, and the copy in TCRdb shows in-frame clones only, minus some. The sample has tens of thousands of clones, more than 75% seen once. The CDR3 is 15 amino acids. Between the trimmed V and J ends, which lost 1 base and 1 base, there was a span of 11 bases. Germline values: CDR1 LGHNA, CDR2 YSLEER. The clonotype was recovered from a person aged 18 to 75 in good health. The chain couples TRBV4-3 to TRBJ2-7; D remains ambiguous. The material sequenced was blood. CDR3 amino acids: CASSQGNNPSYEQYF. Written as DNA, the CDR3 is TGCGCCAGCAGCCAAGGCAATAACCCTTCCTACGAGCAGTACTTC.